The rows below give T cell receptor beta chains drawn from one sample of a study of TIL therapy for anti-PD-1-resistant metastatic lung cancer. Assay: immunoSEQ multiplex PCR; the TCRdb copy retains only in-frame clones and omits some. The sample gives about 6,300 clones, about 66% of which show up once; roughly 15% is in the top ten. The source material was tumor tissue, sampled at baseline. The receptors here all came from a person aged 30 to 80 with non-small cell lung cancer. Each CDR3 is given with its conserved first and last residue. The D gene is left open where the match is weak. Expanded clones are given a class, and other clones once, few, many or no size at all.

v_call,clone_size,j_call,d_call,cdr3_aa,cdr3_nt
TRBV6-2/TRBV6-3,NA,TRBJ1-2,TRBD1,CASSYPVTGTYGYTF,TGTGCCAGCAGTTACCCGGTGACAGGGACTTATGGCTACACCTTC
TRBV30,few,TRBJ2-3,NA,CAWSRTDTQYF,TGTGCCTGGAGTAGAACAGATACGCAGTATTTT
TRBV24-1,NA,TRBJ1-5,NA,CATSGRVDNQPQHF,TGTGCCACCAGTGGGCGGGTTGACAATCAGCCCCAGCATTTT
TRBV24-1,once,TRBJ2-5,NA,CATSERGNQETQYF,TGTGCCACCAGTGAACGGGGAAACCAAGAGACCCAGTACTTC
TRBV30,once,TRBJ2-1,TRBD1,CAWSVRTGYNEQFF,TGTGCCTGGAGTGTCCGGACAGGCTACAATGAGCAGTTCTTC
TRBV7-9,NA,TRBJ2-7,NA,CASSRDGEQYF,TGTGCCAGCAGCCGGGACGGGGAGCAGTACTTC
TRBV6-5,NA,TRBJ2-6,NA,CASSPPKSGANVLTF,TGTGCCAGCAGCCCCCCCAAATCTGGGGCCAACGTCCTGACTTTC
TRBV27,NA,TRBJ2-3,TRBD1,CASSRTGVMLGDTQYF,TGTGCCAGCAGTCGGACAGGGGTAATGCTTGGAGATACGCAGTATTTT
TRBV21-1,NA,TRBJ2-1,NA,CARGDSRLRQFESVNEQFF,TGTGCCAGGGGGGATAGCAGGCTTCGACAGTTCGAGTCAGTGAATGAGCAGTTCTTC
TRBV12-5,NA,TRBJ2-3,NA,CASAPSLAAPDTQYF,TGTGCTAGTGCCCCGAGCCTCGCGGCCCCAGATACGCAGTATTTT
TRBV14,NA,TRBJ2-2,TRBD1,CASSQDGQEVGELFF,TGTGCCAGCAGCCAAGATGGACAGGAAGTCGGGGAGCTGTTTTTT
TRBV5-5,NA,TRBJ1-2,NA,CASSLVAANYGYTF,TGTGCCAGCAGCTTGGTGGCAGCTAACTATGGCTACACCTTC
TRBV9,NA,TRBJ2-7,TRBD2,CASSVAGGPTYEQYF,TGTGCCAGCAGCGTAGCGGGGGGACCGACCTACGAGCAGTACTTC
TRBV7-2,NA,TRBJ1-2,NA,CASSSGDIANYGYTF,TGTGCCAGCAGCTCGGGGGACATAGCTAACTATGGCTACACCTTC
TRBV20-1,NA,TRBJ2-3,TRBD1,CSASSWGQGADTQYF,TGCAGTGCTAGTAGCTGGGGACAGGGCGCAGATACGCAGTATTTT
TRBV6-5,once,TRBJ1-6,TRBD1,CASRGGQGWNSPLHF,TGTGCCAGCAGGGGGGGACAGGGGTGGAATTCACCCCTCCACTTT
TRBV21-1,NA,TRBJ2-3,NA,CASSSDGQGENSTDTQYF,TGTGCCAGCAGCTCTGATGGACAGGGGGAAAATAGCACAGATACGCAGTATTTT
TRBV2,NA,TRBJ1-1,NA,CASLAELNTEAFF,TGTGCCAGCCTAGCTGAGTTGAACACTGAAGCTTTCTTT
TRBV12-3/TRBV12-4,few,TRBJ1-2,NA,CASARGSGGYTF,TGTGCCAGCGCGAGGGGCTCAGGGGGCTACACCTTC
TRBV19,few,TRBJ2-5,TRBD2,CASSATSGRVSETQYF,TGTGCCAGTAGTGCGACTAGCGGGAGGGTGTCAGAGACCCAGTACTTC
TRBV30,NA,TRBJ2-5,NA,CAWRTVIYTWETQYF,TGTGCCTGGCGGACTGTGATTTATACATGGGAGACCCAGTACTTC
TRBV18,NA,TRBJ2-3,NA,CASSPWQGSTDTQYF,TGTGCCAGCTCACCGTGGCAGGGGAGCACAGATACGCAGTATTTT
TRBV18,NA,TRBJ2-7,NA,CASSPPGTAFSEQYF,TGTGCCAGCTCACCTCCCGGGACGGCCTTCAGCGAGCAGTACTTC
TRBV7-9,NA,TRBJ1-2,NA,CASSLLSEGGYTF,TGTGCCAGCAGCTTACTTTCGGAGGGAGGCTACACCTTC
TRBV18,medium-sized,TRBJ2-1,TRBD2,CASSPRVAGSQPYYNEQFF,TGTGCCAGCTCACCAAGGGTAGCGGGGTCTCAGCCTTACTACAATGAGCAGTTCTTC
TRBV27,NA,TRBJ1-4,TRBD1,CASSWAGGSEKLFF,TGTGCCAGCAGTTGGGCAGGGGGTAGTGAAAAACTGTTTTTT
TRBV7-2,NA,TRBJ2-3,NA,CASSKAGISTDTQYF,TGTGCCAGCAGTAAGGCGGGGATAAGTACAGATACGCAGTATTTT
TRBV5-1,few,TRBJ1-1,NA,CASAGGGNTEAFF,TGCGCCAGCGCTGGAGGGGGGAACACTGAAGCTTTCTTT
TRBV19,NA,TRBJ1-5,NA,CASSITGSNQPQHF,TGTGCCAGTAGTATTACGGGATCCAATCAGCCCCAGCATTTT
TRBV5-4,NA,TRBJ2-2,NA,CASRRDPNTGELFF,TGTGCCAGCAGGAGGGACCCAAACACCGGGGAGCTGTTTTTT
TRBV24-1,NA,TRBJ2-2,NA,CATSDRRALFF,TGTGCCACCAGTGATAGGAGGGCGCTGTTTTTT
TRBV7-2,NA,TRBJ2-3,NA,CASSLFPSATDTQYF,TGTGCCAGCAGCTTATTCCCTAGCGCGACAGATACGCAGTATTTT
TRBV11-3,few,TRBJ2-3,TRBD2,CASSPGSSGTYTQYF,TGTGCCAGCAGCCCCGGGAGTAGCGGGACATATACGCAGTATTTT
TRBV7-8,NA,TRBJ2-2,NA,CASSSQGKLFF,TGTGCCAGCAGTAGTCAGGGAAAGCTGTTTTTT
TRBV2,NA,TRBJ2-1,TRBD2,CASRRRTRDGNEQFF,TGTGCCAGCAGGCGCCGGACTAGGGACGGCAATGAGCAGTTCTTC
TRBV6-2/TRBV6-3,NA,TRBJ2-1,NA,CASSYNERRYNEQFF,TGTGCCAGCAGTTATAATGAGCGGCGATACAATGAGCAGTTCTTC
TRBV7-9,NA,TRBJ2-2,NA,CASRQTRSANTGELFF,TGTGCCAGCAGACAGACCCGATCAGCGAACACCGGGGAGCTGTTTTTT
TRBV5-1,NA,TRBJ2-3,NA,CASSLADHTDTQYF,TGCGCCAGCAGCTTGGCGGACCACACAGATACGCAGTATTTT
TRBV30,NA,TRBJ1-5,NA,CAWSVESNQPQHF,TGTGCCTGGAGTGTGGAGAGCAATCAGCCCCAGCATTTT
TRBV7-6,medium-sized,TRBJ2-5,NA,CASSPPGLSETQYF,TGTGCCAGCAGCCCCCCGGGACTCTCGGAGACCCAGTACTTC